This T cell receptor beta chain was identified during a study of blood T cell repertoires in COVID-19. Study information: Material from acute and convalescent COVID-19 was sourced from the United States, Italy and Spain. PBMCs, B-cell-depleted T cells, or T cells provided the cDNA or gDNA that made up the material.

As processed by the authors: Reference gene primers were amplified, and this amplification served to estimate nucleated cell counts. Assay used: immunoSEQ multiplex PCR; TCRdb lists only in-frame clones, some missing. V, J and clone size are those of that table, while D and trimming were read from the DNA. Here the sample spans around 150,000 clones, approximately 91% being singletons. The CDR3 is made up of 15 amino acids. Germline CDR1 is MDHEN and CDR2 is SYDVKM. V was pared by 7 bases and J by 5 bases, with 20 bases between. The sequenced material came from peripheral blood. This TCR came from a man aged 50-59 years with active or convalescent COVID-19. The chain joins TRBV28 to TRBJ2-5; possibly TRBD1 for D (6 bases). The CDR3 sequence: CASTGMRLGQETQYF. The DNA of the CDR3 is TGTGCCAGCACGGGGATGAGGCTTGGACAGGAGACCCAGTACTTC.